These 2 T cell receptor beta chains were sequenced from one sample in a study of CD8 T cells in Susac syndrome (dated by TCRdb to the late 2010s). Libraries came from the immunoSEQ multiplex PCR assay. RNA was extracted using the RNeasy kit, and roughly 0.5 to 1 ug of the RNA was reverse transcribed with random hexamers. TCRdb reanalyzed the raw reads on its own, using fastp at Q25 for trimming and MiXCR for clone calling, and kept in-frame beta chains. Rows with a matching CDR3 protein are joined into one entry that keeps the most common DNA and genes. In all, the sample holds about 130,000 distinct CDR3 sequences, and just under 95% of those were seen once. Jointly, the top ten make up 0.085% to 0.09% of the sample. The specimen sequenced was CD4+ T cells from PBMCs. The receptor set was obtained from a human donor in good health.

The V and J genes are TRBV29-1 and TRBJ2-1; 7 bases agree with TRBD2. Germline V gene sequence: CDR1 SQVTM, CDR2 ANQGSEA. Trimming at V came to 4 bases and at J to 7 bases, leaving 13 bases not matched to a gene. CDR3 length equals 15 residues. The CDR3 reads CSVAGGGGRMNEQFF. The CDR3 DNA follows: TGCAGCGTTGCTGGGGGTGGCGGGAGAATGAATGAGCAGTTCTTC.

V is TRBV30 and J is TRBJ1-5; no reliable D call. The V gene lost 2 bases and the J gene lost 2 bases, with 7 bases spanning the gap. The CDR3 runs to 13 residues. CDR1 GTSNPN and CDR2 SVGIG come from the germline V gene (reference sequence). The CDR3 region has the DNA TGTGCCTGGAGTCTTTCTCGCAATCAGCCCCAGCATTTT. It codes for CAWSLSRNQPQHF.